These 7 T cell receptor beta chains originate from one sample sequenced in a study of T cells in tuberculosis. The repertoire was sequenced with immunoSEQ multiplex PCR; TCRdb's copy has only in-frame clones and lacks some. The repertoire holds about 25,000 clones, with approximately 94% as singletons. Sequencing used PBMCs. These receptors came from a donor between 10 and 35 years old with latent tuberculosis or without tuberculosis infection. Some clones in this sample may be carry-over from other donors' samples.

The chain joins TRBV7-6 to TRBJ2-1, with 7 bases aligning to TRBD2. The CDR3 runs to 16 residues. Trimming removed 1 base from V and 7 bases from J; junction bases left unmatched: 10. Germline-derived CDR1 and CDR2 are SGHVS and FNYEAQ. The CDR3 region has the DNA TGTGCCAGCAGCTTAGTCTCGGCGGGAGTAGGGAATGAGCAGTTCTTC. Encoded protein: CASSLVSAGVGNEQFF.

The CDR3 nucleotides are TGTGCCAGCAGCTCCGCAGGGGGAAATGAAAAACTGTTTTTT. It yields the protein CASSSAGGNEKLFF. V usage is TRBV11-2 and J usage is TRBJ1-4; 7 nucleotides agree with TRBD1. CDR3 size: 14 residues. The germline gives CDR1 SGHAT, CDR2 FQNNGV. V shed 4 bases, J shed 5 bases, and the junction held 4 bases outside the gene matches. Filled out from reference TRBV11-2 and TRBJ1-4, the complete variable domain reads EAGVAQSPRYKIIEKRQSVAFWCNPISGHATLYWYQQILGQGPKLLIQFQNNGVVDDSQLPKDRFSAERLKGVDSTLKIQPAKLEDSAVYLCASSSAGGNEKLFFGSGTQLSVL.

The chain employs TRBV10-1 and TRBJ1-5; possible D gene TRBD1, 5 bases. The V end lost 9 bases, the J end lost 2 bases, and 14 bases lay between the germline ends. CDR1 and CDR2 from the germline V gene are WNHNN and SYGVQD (reference sequence). The CDR3 spans 14 residues. The CDR3: CARSRGWCNQPQHF. In nucleotides, the CDR3 is TGCGCCAGATCCCGGGGGTGGTGCAATCAGCCCCAGCATTTT.

The chain recombines TRBV2 with TRBJ1-5, with D uncertain. Trimming took off 8 bases at V and 3 bases at J, with 14 bases between the two ends. Germline loops: CDR1 SNHLY, CDR2 FYNNEI. CDR3 length: 14 amino acids. The DNA of the CDR3 is TGTGCCAGCTCCGGAGTGGATCTCAATCAGCCCCAGCATTTT. This sequence encodes CASSGVDLNQPQHF. Based on the CDR3 plus reference TRBV2 and TRBJ1-5, the full variable domain is EPEVTQTPSHQVTQMGQEVILRCVPISNHLYFYWYRQILGQKVEFLVSFYNNEISEKSEIFDDQFSVERPDGSNFTLKIRSTKLEDSAMYFCASSGVDLNQPQHFGDGTRLSIL.

V and J are TRBV9 and TRBJ2-5, with TRBD1 identical over 7 bases. Trimming took 0 bases from V and 2 from J; bases not matched to a gene: 7. Germline CDR1 and CDR2: SGDLS and YYNGEE. This CDR3 has 16 amino acids. DNA for the CDR3: TGTGCCAGCAGCGTAGGTAGGGCAGGGGGACAAGAGACCCAGTACTTC. Protein sequence: CASSVGRAGGQETQYF. Filled out from reference TRBV9 and TRBJ2-5, the complete variable domain reads DSGVTQTPKHLITATGQRVTLRCSPRSGDLSVYWYQQSLDQGLQFLIQYYNGEERAKGNILERFSAQQFPDLHSELNLSSLELGDSALYFCASSVGRAGGQETQYFGPGTRLLVL.

This sequence joins TRBV18 and TRBJ1-1; D remains unclear. This CDR3 comprises 18 residues. CDR1 KGHSH and CDR2 LQKENI come from the germline V gene. The germline V and J ends were trimmed by 6 bases and 3 bases, with 26 bases remaining between them. CDR3 protein: CASSETVGVPSWDTEAFF. CDR3 DNA sequence: TGTGCCAGCTCGGAAACCGTCGGAGTTCCGTCCTGGGACACTGAAGCTTTCTTT.

The chain employs TRBV2 and TRBJ1-2, with TRBD1 identical over 7 bases. The V gene's germline CDR1 is SNHLY and CDR2 FYNNEI. The CDR3 is 11 residues long. Trimming at V came to 11 bases and at J to 5 bases, leaving 5 bases not matched to a gene. CDR3 sequence reads: CALWDSYGYTF. The CDR3 DNA reads TGTGCCCTATGGGACAGTTATGGCTACACCTTC.